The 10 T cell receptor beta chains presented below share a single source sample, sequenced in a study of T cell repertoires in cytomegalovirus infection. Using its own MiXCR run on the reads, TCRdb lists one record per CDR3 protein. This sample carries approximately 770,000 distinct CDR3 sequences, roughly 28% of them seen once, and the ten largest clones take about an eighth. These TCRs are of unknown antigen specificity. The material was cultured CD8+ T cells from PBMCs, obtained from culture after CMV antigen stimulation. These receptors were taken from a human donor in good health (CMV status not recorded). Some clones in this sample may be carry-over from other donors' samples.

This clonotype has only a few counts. The DNA for the CDR3 is TGTGCCAGCAGTTTCGGACTAGCGGGGGGGCCCCCAGATACGCAGTATTTT. Translated, it gives CASSFGLAGGPPDTQYF. J is TRBJ2-3 and V is TRBV27; TRBD2 agrees at 15 bases. The CDR3 has 17 residues. Per the germline V gene, CDR1 is MNHEY and CDR2 is SMNVEV (reference sequence). V shed 3 bases, J shed 4 bases, and the junction held 5 bases outside the gene matches.

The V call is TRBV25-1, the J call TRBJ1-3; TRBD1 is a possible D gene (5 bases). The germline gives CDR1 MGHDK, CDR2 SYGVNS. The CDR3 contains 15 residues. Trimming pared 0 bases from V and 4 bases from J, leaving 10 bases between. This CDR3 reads CASSEYLGTGNTIYF. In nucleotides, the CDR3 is TGTGCCAGCAGTGAATATTTGGGGACGGGAAACACCATATATTTT. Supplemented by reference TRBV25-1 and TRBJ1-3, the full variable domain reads EADIYQTPRYLVIGTGKKITLECSQTMGHDKMYWYQQDPGMELHLIHYSYGVNSTEKGDLSSESTVSRIRTEHFPLTLESARPSHTSQYLCASSEYLGTGNTIYFGEGSWLTVV.

The DNA for the CDR3 is TGCGCCAGCAGTGAGTCGACGACAGGGAGGGGCTATGGCTACACCTTC. Residues: CASSESTTGRGYGYTF. The chain uses TRBV10-2 and TRBJ1-2; 7 nucleotides match TRBD1. Germline-derived CDR1 and CDR2 are WSHSY and SAAADI. The CDR3 runs to 16 residues. V shed 0 bases and J 4 bases; nucleotides not matched to a gene: 8.

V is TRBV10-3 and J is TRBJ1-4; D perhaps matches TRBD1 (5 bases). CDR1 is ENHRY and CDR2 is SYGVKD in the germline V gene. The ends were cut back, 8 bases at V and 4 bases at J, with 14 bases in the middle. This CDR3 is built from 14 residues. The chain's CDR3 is CAIRGGRSNEKLFF. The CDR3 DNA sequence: TGTGCCATCCGGGGCGGCAGGAGTAATGAAAAACTGTTTTTT.

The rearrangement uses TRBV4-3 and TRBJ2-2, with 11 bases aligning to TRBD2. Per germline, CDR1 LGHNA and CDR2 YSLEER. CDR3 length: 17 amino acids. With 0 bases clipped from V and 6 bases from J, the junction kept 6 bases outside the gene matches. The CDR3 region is CASSQDGLAGSAGELFF. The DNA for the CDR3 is TGCGCCAGCAGCCAAGATGGACTAGCGGGTTCCGCCGGGGAGCTGTTTTTT.

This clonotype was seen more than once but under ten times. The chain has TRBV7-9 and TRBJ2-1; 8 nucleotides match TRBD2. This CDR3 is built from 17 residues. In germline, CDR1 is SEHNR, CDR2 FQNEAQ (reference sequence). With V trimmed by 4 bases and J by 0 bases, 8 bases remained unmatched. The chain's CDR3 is CASSYPTGGSSYNEQFF. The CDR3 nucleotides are TGTGCCAGCAGCTACCCGACGGGGGGGAGCTCCTACAATGAGCAGTTCTTC. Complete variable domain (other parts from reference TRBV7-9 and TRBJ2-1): DTGVSQNPRHKITKRGQNVTFRCDPISEHNRLYWYRQTLGQGPEFLTYFQNEAQLEKSRLLSDRFSAERPKGSFSTLEIQRTEQGDSAMYLCASSYPTGGSSYNEQFFGPGTRLTVL.

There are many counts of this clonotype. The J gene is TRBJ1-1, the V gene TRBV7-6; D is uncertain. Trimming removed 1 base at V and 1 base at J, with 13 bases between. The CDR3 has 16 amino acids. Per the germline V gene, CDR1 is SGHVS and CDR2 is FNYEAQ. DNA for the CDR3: TGTGCCAGCAGCTTAGGCGGCCGGAAGGGGAACACTGAAGCTTTCTTT. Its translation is CASSLGGRKGNTEAFF.

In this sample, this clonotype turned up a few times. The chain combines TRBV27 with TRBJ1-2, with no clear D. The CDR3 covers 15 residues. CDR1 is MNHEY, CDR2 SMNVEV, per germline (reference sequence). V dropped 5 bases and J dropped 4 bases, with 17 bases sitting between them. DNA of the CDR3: TGTGCCAGCAGTCCCCGACAAACGAGGCCCTATGGCTACACCTTC. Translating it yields CASSPRQTRPYGYTF.

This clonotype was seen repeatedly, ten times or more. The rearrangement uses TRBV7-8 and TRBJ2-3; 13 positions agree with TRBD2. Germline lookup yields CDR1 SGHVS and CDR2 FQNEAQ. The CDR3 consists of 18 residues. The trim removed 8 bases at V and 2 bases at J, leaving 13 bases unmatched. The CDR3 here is CASGSPPGLAGSTDTQYF. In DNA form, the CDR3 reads TGTGCCAGCGGCTCCCCCCCGGGACTAGCGGGGTCCACAGATACGCAGTATTTT. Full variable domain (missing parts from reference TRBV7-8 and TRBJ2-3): GAGVSQSPRYKVAKRGQDVALRCDPISGHVSLFWYQQALGQGPEFLTYFQNEAQLDKSGLPSDRFFAERPEGSVSTLKIQRTQQEDSAVYLCASGSPPGLAGSTDTQYFGPGTRLTVL.

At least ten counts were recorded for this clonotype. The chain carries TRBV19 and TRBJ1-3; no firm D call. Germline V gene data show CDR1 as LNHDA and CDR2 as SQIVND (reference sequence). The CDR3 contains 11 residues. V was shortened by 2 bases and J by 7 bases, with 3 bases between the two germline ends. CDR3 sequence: CASSIQNTIYF. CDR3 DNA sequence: TGTGCCAGTAGTATACAGAACACCATATATTTT.